Only a few counts were recorded for the clone carrying this T cell receptor beta chain. The antigen is not known. The immunoSEQ assay was version 4, run in survey mode. Method: immunoSEQ multiplex PCR; TCRdb's copy keeps in-frame clones and lacks some. The data hold 35,000 to 50,000 clones, with more than 80% observed a single time. The germline gives CDR1 SGHVS, CDR2 FQNEAQ. The CDR3 sequence is 15 residues long. With 3 bases removed from V and 6 bases from J, the gap between germline ends came to 14 bases. Nonspecific anti-CD3/anti-CD28 bead stimulation represents the broad CD4+ T cell repertoire. Sorting of responding CD4+ T cells relied on upregulated CD40 ligand together with CD69. Inclusion required CMV-positive serology and CD4+ counts above 400 cells/uL. Stimulated PBMCs had first been depleted of CD8+ T cells. This record belongs to a study of persistence of HIV-infected CD4 T cells. Study-level information: A larger, less memory-rich fraction responded to anti-CD3/anti-CD28 beads than to antigen. General observations from the study: TCR analyses could not target the rare provirus-carrying CMV-responding cells.

This sequence joins TRBV7-8 and TRBJ2-2; D is perhaps TRBD1 or TRBD2 (5 bases each). This clonotype was sampled from an adult man with HIV who was CMV-seropositive. The sequences come from CD4+ T cells sorted from PBMCs after roughly 18-hour stimulation, collected from a patient who received antiretroviral therapy. CDR3 nucleotide sequence: TGTGCCAGCAGCTTTACAAGGGGAGTCGCCGGGGAGCTGTTTTTT. The encoded protein is CASSFTRGVAGELFF.